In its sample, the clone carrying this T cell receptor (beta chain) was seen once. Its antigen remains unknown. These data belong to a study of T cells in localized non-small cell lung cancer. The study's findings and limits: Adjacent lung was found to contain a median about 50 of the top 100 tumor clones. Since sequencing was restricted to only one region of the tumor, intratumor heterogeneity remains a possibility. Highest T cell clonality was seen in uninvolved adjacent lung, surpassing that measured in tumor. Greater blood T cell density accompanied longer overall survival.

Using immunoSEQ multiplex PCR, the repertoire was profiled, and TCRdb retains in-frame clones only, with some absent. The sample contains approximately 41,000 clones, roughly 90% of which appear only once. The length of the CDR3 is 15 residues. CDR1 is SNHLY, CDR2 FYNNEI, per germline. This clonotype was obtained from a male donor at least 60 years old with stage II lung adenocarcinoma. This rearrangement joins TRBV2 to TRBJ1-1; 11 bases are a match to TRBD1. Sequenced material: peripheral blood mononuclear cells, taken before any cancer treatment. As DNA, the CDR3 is TGTGTCACAGCGGGACAGGGGGGGATGAACACTGAAGCTTTCTTT. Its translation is CVTAGQGGMNTEAFF. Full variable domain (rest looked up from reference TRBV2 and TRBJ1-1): EPEVTQTPSHQVTQMGQEVILRCVPISNHLYFYWYRQILGQKVEFLVSFYNNEISEKSEIFDDQFSVERPDGSNFTLKIRSTKLEDSAMYFCVTAGQGGMNTEAFFGQGTRLTVV.